The T cell receptor beta chain under discussion was sequenced for a study of patients and donors after allogeneic stem cell transplantation. V was trimmed by 4 bases and J by 5 bases, leaving 8 bases between them. Per the germline V gene, CDR1 is MNHEY and CDR2 is SMNVEV (reference sequence). The CDR3 spans 13 residues. TCRdb re-derived calls from the RT-PCR reads in MiXCR, one entry per CDR3 protein. The sample shows 15,000 or so distinct CDR3 sequences, 27% of them seen only once. This rearrangement joins TRBV27 to TRBJ2-2; no clear D. Sequencing used blood, either unsorted or a sorted T cell fraction (not recorded which). This receptor was taken from a human donor who was either an allogeneic HSCT recipient or a stem cell or donor lymphocyte infusion donor (not recorded which). It is not recorded whose cells these are; they may come from a transplant donor. CDR3 loop: CASSSPGTGELFF. In DNA, the CDR3 is TGTGCCAGCAGTTCCCCGGGTACCGGGGAGCTGTTTTTT.